Listed here are 25 T cell receptor beta chains from one sample, sequenced in a study of T cell responses to AZD1222 COVID-19 vaccine. Repertoires were generated with immunoSEQ multiplex PCR, while TCRdb's copy carries only in-frame clones and drops some. The data hold about 100,000 clones, with around 87% observed a single time. Sequencing was performed on peripheral blood, taken on day 0 of AZD1222 vaccination. Every receptor here comes from an adult in good health.

The genes are TRBV2 and TRBJ1-3; 9 bases align to TRBD1. The CDR3 contains 14 residues. V lost 7 bases and J lost 6; bases outside the gene matches: 7. Germline V gene sequence: CDR1 SNHLY, CDR2 FYNNEI. CDR3 coding DNA: TGTGCCAGCACCACAGGGGGCCGTACAAACACCATATATTTT. Its protein product is CASTTGGRTNTIYF. The whole variable domain, filled in from reference TRBV2 and TRBJ1-3, reads EPEVTQTPSHQVTQMGQEVILRCVPISNHLYFYWYRQILGQKVEFLVSFYNNEISEKSEIFDDQFSVERPDGSNFTLKIRSTKLEDSAMYFCASTTGGRTNTIYFGEGSWLTVV.

V usage is TRBV27 and J usage is TRBJ2-1; D is possibly TRBD2 (5 bases). Deletions cut 6 bases from V and 11 bases from J, with 11 bases between. CDR3 length equals 11 residues. CDR1 and CDR2 from the germline V gene are MNHEY and SMNVEV (reference sequence). The CDR3 bases are TGTGCCAGCAGGTCGGGGTTTCAGCAGTTCTTC. This translates into CASRSGFQQFF.

The rearrangement joins TRBV25-1 to TRBJ1-5; D not certain. Germline CDR1 MGHDK, CDR2 SYGVNS. V shed 4 bases and J shed 9 bases, with 16 bases lying between them. The CDR3 has 14 residues. The DNA for the CDR3 is TGTGCCAGCAGTGCGTCAGGACCCGCGGGGCCCCAGCATTTT. This encodes CASSASGPAGPQHF.

The CDR3 DNA reads TGTGCCAGCAGTTTTGGCACGACCGGGGAGCTGTTTTTT. This gives the protein CASSFGTTGELFF. The gene calls are TRBV27 and TRBJ2-2; D ambiguous. The CDR3 loop spans 13 amino acids. CDR1 MNHEY and CDR2 SMNVEV come from the germline V gene (reference sequence). V lost 3 bases and J 5 bases, leaving 7 bases between the germline ends.

The gene calls are TRBV29-1 and TRBJ1-2; D remains ambiguous. The length of the CDR3 is 11 residues. V lost 3 bases and J 5 bases, leaving 7 bases between the germline ends. Germline-derived CDR1 and CDR2 are SQVTM and ANQGSEA. In nucleotides, the CDR3 is TGCAGCGTTGACGGATCATATGGCTACACCTTC. Translation gives CSVDGSYGYTF.

This CDR3 is CAITDRDLAGAGETQYF. The CDR3 coding sequence is TGTGCCATCACTGACCGGGACCTAGCGGGAGCGGGGGAGACCCAGTACTTC. The chain has TRBV10-3 and TRBJ2-5, with 10 bases lining up with TRBD2. Germline assignment: CDR1 ENHRY and CDR2 SYGVKD. Trimming removed 7 bases from V and 5 bases from J; junction bases left unmatched: 16. The CDR3 has 17 residues.

The rearrangement joins TRBV10-3 to TRBJ2-7; tentative D call: TRBD1 (5 bases). V was cut by 3 bases and J by 0 bases, with 6 bases left in between. The V gene's germline CDR1 is ENHRY and CDR2 SYGVKD. There are 13 residues in the CDR3. As DNA, the CDR3 is TGTGCCATCAGTGAAGACAGCTCCTACGAGCAGTACTTC. It translates to CAISEDSSYEQYF.

The CDR3 DNA sequence: TGTGCCAGCAGTACAGTCCTTGGGGGAGCTTTCTTT. Protein sequence: CASSTVLGGAFF. The rearrangement uses TRBV6-5 and TRBJ1-1, with D tentatively TRBD1 (5 bases). Per germline, CDR1 MNHEY and CDR2 SVGAGI. The length of the CDR3 is 12 residues. Trimming stripped 5 bases from V and 10 bases from J, with 14 bases between.

CDR3 sequence: CATAGGSYEQYF. The DNA of the CDR3 is TGTGCCACGGCGGGAGGATCCTACGAGCAGTACTTC. The chain employs TRBV12-3 or TRBV12-4 and TRBJ2-7; TRBD2 aligns across 8 bases. V dropped 10 bases and J dropped 1; count of bases not matched to a gene: 3. The CDR3 runs 12 residues.

The chain employs TRBV29-1 and TRBJ1-5; a weak D match, TRBD1 (6 bases). Looked up from germline, CDR1 is SQVTM and CDR2 is ANQGSEA. The V end lost 4 bases, the J end lost 4 bases, and 11 bases lay between the germline ends. The CDR3 consists of 13 residues. This CDR3 is CSVVGGANQPQHF. The CDR3 DNA is TGCAGCGTTGTGGGGGGGGCGAATCAGCCCCAGCATTTT.

This chain links TRBV4-1 with TRBJ2-3, with TRBD2 matching over 7 bases. Germline CDR1 and CDR2: MGHRA and YSYEKL. The ends lost 3 bases at V and 7 bases at J; junction bases unmatched: 4. The CDR3 is 13 amino acids. The CDR3 nucleotides are TGCGCCAGCAGCCAGGCTAGCGGCTATACGCAGTATTTT. Protein product: CASSQASGYTQYF.

The V and J genes are TRBV4-2 and TRBJ1-1; no clear D gene. The germline CDR1 and CDR2 sequences are LGHNA and YNFKEQ. The CDR3 extends over 14 amino acids. The V end was cut by 0 bases, the J end by 2 bases, with 7 bases between. CDR3 sequence reads: CASSQDWENTEAFF. Written as DNA, the CDR3 is TGTGCCAGCAGCCAAGATTGGGAAAACACTGAAGCTTTCTTT.

The rearrangement joins TRBV5-4 to TRBJ2-6, with D perhaps TRBD1 (7 bases). V lost 7 bases and J 2 bases, leaving 16 bases between the germline ends. CDR1 SGHNT and CDR2 YYREEE come from the germline V gene (reference sequence). This CDR3 comprises 16 residues. CDR3 region: CASPEGAEPGANVLTF. The CDR3 nucleotides read TGTGCCAGCCCGGAGGGGGCAGAGCCTGGGGCCAACGTCCTGACTTTC.

This rearrangement joins TRBV5-4 to TRBJ1-1, with 7 bases that match TRBD1. The CDR3 is made up of 14 amino acids. Germline V lookup: CDR1 SGHNT, CDR2 YYREEE (reference sequence). The V gene end was trimmed by 2 bases and the J gene end by 5 bases; junction bases not matched to a gene: 6. This CDR3 reads CASSLLQGRTEAFF. For the CDR3, the DNA is TGTGCCAGCAGCTTACTACAGGGGAGGACTGAAGCTTTCTTT.

CDR3 sequence: CASSQAGLAYEQYF. The CDR3 coding sequence is TGCGCCAGCAGCCAAGCGGGACTAGCCTACGAGCAGTACTTC. The chain combines TRBV4-1 with TRBJ2-7; TRBD2 matches at 8 bases. The CDR3 is 14 amino acids. J lost 2 bases, V lost 1 base, and 1 base had no gene match. Per the germline V gene, CDR1 is MGHRA and CDR2 is YSYEKL.

J is TRBJ1-2 and V is TRBV4-1; D is possibly TRBD1 (6 bases). The length of the CDR3 is 19 residues. Germline V CDR1 and CDR2: MGHRA, YSYEKL. Trimming shortened V by 1 base and J by 0 bases, and 21 bases separated the two germline ends. CDR3 bases: TGCGCCAGCAGCCAAGGCGTTGGGGGGCGCGGGCTGGCTAACTATGGCTACACCTTC. Translating gives CASSQGVGGRGLANYGYTF.

The rearrangement links TRBV6-2 or TRBV6-3 to TRBJ2-1, with 8 bases fitting TRBD2. J lost 7 bases, V lost 5 bases, and 10 bases had no gene match. From germline, CDR1 is MNHEY and CDR2 SVGEGT. The CDR3 is 15 amino acids. CDR3 sequence reads: CASSPPGGASNEQFF. In DNA, the CDR3 is TGTGCCAGCAGTCCCCCCGGGGGGGCGAGTAATGAGCAGTTCTTC.

The gene calls are TRBV28 and TRBJ1-1; D is unclear. CDR1 and CDR2 from the germline V gene are MDHEN and SYDVKM. The ends were cut back, 7 bases at V and 5 bases at J, with 14 bases in the middle. The CDR3 runs 13 residues. CDR3 sequence reads: CASNFVEETEAFF. CDR3 nucleotide sequence: TGTGCCAGCAACTTCGTAGAGGAAACTGAAGCTTTCTTT.

The chain recombines TRBV5-1 with TRBJ1-2, with D possibly being TRBD1 (5 bases). The germline V and J ends were trimmed by 0 bases and 7 bases, with 10 bases remaining between them. In germline, CDR1 is SGHRS, CDR2 YFSETQ. The CDR3 has 13 amino acids. The CDR3 DNA reads TGCGCCAGCAGCTTGGTGGGACTAAGTGGCTACACCTTC. Protein sequence: CASSLVGLSGYTF.

The chain uses TRBV18 and TRBJ2-7, with D possibly TRBD1 on 5 matching bases. The CDR3 sequence is 14 residues long. Germline values: CDR1 KGHSH, CDR2 LQKENI. V shed 2 bases and J shed 4 bases, with 12 bases lying between them. CDR3 sequence (DNA): TGTGCCAGCTCACCAGCCAGGGTAGGGTACGAGCAGTACTTC. Its protein product is CASSPARVGYEQYF.

The chain employs TRBV27 and TRBJ1-6; 8 nucleotides line up with TRBD1. Germline trimming cut 5 bases from V and 10 bases from J; bases unmatched to any gene: 4. Germline CDR1 reads MNHEY; CDR2 reads SMNVEV (reference sequence). This CDR3 is built from 13 residues. The CDR3 DNA reads as TGTGCCAGCAGTCCAGGGGGCGGGTCACCCCTCCACTTT. Translated: CASSPGGGSPLHF.

The genes are TRBV11-2 and TRBJ2-1; D gene unclear. Germline CDR1 is SGHAT and CDR2 is FQNNGV. V lost 5 bases and J lost 2, with 4 bases in between. This CDR3 has 12 residues. The CDR3: CASSVPYNEQFF. DNA of the CDR3: TGTGCCAGCAGCGTACCCTACAATGAGCAGTTCTTC.

V gene TRBV19 combines with J gene TRBJ2-7; perhaps TRBD1 as D (6 bases). Germline V CDR1 and CDR2: LNHDA, SQIVND (reference sequence). The V and J ends lost 5 bases and 2 bases respectively, with 19 bases between them. The CDR3 consists of 16 residues. The CDR3 loop is CASSPDQRDTPYEQYF. The CDR3 bases are TGTGCCAGTAGTCCCGACCAAAGGGACACCCCCTACGAGCAGTACTTC.

The V gene is TRBV18, the J gene TRBJ2-7, with 13 bases identical to TRBD2. The CDR3 loop spans 16 amino acids. Germline V CDR1 and CDR2: KGHSH, LQKENI. V dropped 6 bases and J dropped 5; count of bases not matched to a gene: 10. The CDR3 DNA reads as TGTGCCAGCTCGCCTCAACTAGCGGGAGGGACTAACGAGCAGTACTTC. This encodes CASSPQLAGGTNEQYF.

V and J are TRBV18 and TRBJ1-1, with 11 bases that match TRBD1. V shed 4 bases and J 6 bases; nucleotides not matched to a gene: 7. Per germline, CDR1 KGHSH and CDR2 LQKENI. CDR3 length: 15 amino acids. CDR3: CASSRGQGGPPEAFF. The CDR3 DNA is TGTGCCAGCTCACGGGGACAGGGGGGCCCCCCTGAAGCTTTCTTT.